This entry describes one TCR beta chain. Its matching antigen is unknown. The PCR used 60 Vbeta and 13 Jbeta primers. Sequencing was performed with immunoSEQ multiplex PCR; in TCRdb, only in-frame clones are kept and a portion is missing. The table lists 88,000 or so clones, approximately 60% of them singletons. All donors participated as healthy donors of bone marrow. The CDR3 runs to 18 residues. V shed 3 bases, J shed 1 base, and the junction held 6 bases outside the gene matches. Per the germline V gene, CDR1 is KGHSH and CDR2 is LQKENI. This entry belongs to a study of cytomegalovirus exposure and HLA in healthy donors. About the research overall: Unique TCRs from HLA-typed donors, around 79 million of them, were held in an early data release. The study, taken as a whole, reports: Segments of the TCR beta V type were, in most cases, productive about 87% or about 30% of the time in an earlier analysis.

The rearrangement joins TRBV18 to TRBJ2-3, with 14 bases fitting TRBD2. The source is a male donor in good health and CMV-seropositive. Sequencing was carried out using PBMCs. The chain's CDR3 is CASSPRTSGRSGTDTQYF. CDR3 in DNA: TGTGCCAGCTCACCTCGGACTAGCGGGAGGTCTGGCACAGATACGCAGTATTTT.